This TCR beta chain stems from a study of T cells in Graves' hyperthyroidism and ophthalmopathy (dated by TCRdb to about 2019). For the wider study: Peripheral blood was collected at initial diagnosis, before any treatment. To identify distinguishing TCR V-J signatures, a discovery cohort of around 100 patients was used, comprising fewer than 45 with Graves' ophthalmopathy and approximately 58 with stable Graves' hyperthyroidism. Prospective prediction of ophthalmopathy was tested in an independent validation cohort of 18 to 20 hyperthyroidism patients and 15 to 17 patients who later progressed to ophthalmopathy. The approximately 100 discovery patients were randomly divided into training and test sets at a 7:3 ratio. In about 6 Graves' hyperthyroidism patients, the study also compared T-cell repertoires from thyroid tissue with T-cell repertoires from blood. Following sampling, methimazole starting at 30 mg daily was given to hyperthyroidism patients, and high-dose intravenous methylprednisolone was given to ophthalmopathy patients. According to the paper, TCR Vbeta CDR3 sequencing was carried out on approximately 140 peripheral blood samples, which came from more than 40 ophthalmopathy, under 80 hyperthyroidism and approximately 17 progressor patients. Results and caveats for the whole study, not just this receptor: No statistical method was used to fix the sample size in advance, and group allocation was not hidden from the investigators. Most expanded thyroid clonotypes (frequency above 0.001) were also detected in blood, suggesting blood repertoires may reflect thyroid immune responses. A model built on a 13 V-J signature distinguished ophthalmopathy from stable hyperthyroidism, reaching around 90% sensitivity and approximately 83% specificity in cross-validation and 80%/75% in testing. In validation, the model predicted progression to ophthalmopathy with approximately 71% sensitivity and approximately 72% specificity, a median of approximately 6.5 months before onset.

The TCR beta CDR3 regions were amplified from RNA transcripts. For the first round of RT-PCR on the TCR CDR3, the HTBI primer set was used together with the Qiagen OneStep RT-PCR kit. Libraries were constructed in a second round of multiplex PCR, after which size selection and purification were performed. Paired-end sequencing of the libraries was performed with 100 bp reads on an Illumina HiSeq2000. Turning to the authors' computational methods: SOAPnuke was used to process the raw data, with reads discarded if the reads contained adapters or uncalled bases, had a mean Phred below 15, or lacked an exact constant-primer or identifier match. High-quality paired reads were merged using COPE v1.2.5, and each unique nucleotide sequence was defined as a clonotype. MiTCR v1.1 was used to align the clonotypes against IMGT TRBV, TRBD and TRBJ reference segments. Only V-J combinations with frequency above 0.0001, covering about 99% of repertoires, were analysed. A TCS score was defined as the ratio of F50 (clonal expansion) to E x V (chaos), with BLOSUM62-based TCRdist applied between CDR3 peptides within each V-J. Welch's t-statistics and random forest reduced roughly 500 V-J features to fewer than 15, which were used in a naive Bayes classifier (R e1071). The public reads were run again by TCRdb, first through fastp at Q25 and then through MiXCR, and only productive beta chains were kept. A single entry per CDR3 protein holds the most common genes and DNA from its merged rows. V and J calls and clone size were set by TCRdb, not the authors. Within this sample are under 500,000 distinct CDR3 sequences, with about an eighth of them counted one time only. The ten largest make up 28% of the sample.

V has 5 bases trimmed and J has 10 bases trimmed; junction bases matching no gene number 5. The CDR1 and CDR2 encoded by the germline V gene are SQVTM and ANQGSEA. The CDR3 runs 11 residues from the cysteine to the phenylalanine. Only the CDR3 DNA stays, 33 bases, in frame from base 1. Ophthalmopathy patients had moderately to severely active disease, Clinical Activity Score of at least 3, NOSPECS grade of at least 4, and duration under 3 months. Any patient with an uncontrolled infection, another autoimmune disease, pregnancy or lactation was excluded. Diagnoses were based on clinical symptoms, serum thyroxine and TRAb, thyroid ultrasound and orbital computed tomography. Ficoll-Paque density gradient centrifugation was used to isolate PBMCs from 9.5 to 10 ml of fresh peripheral blood. Trizol reagent was used to extract total RNA, and RNA quality was then checked on an Agilent 2100 Bioanalyzer. This clonotype was counted between two and nine times. Its recognized antigen is unknown. Base qualities are missing; no much larger clone stands one base away.

The chain links TRBV29-1 with TRBJ1-1, with 9 middle bases fitting TRBD1. Material: blood. This TCR derives from a man aged 50-59 years with Graves' ophthalmopathy. The CDR3 is CSVRGQGRAFF. The DNA sequence follows: TGCAGCGTTCGGGGACAGGGAAGAGCTTTCTTT.